The 28 T cell receptor beta chains given below trace back to one sample, sequenced in a study of cytomegalovirus exposure and HLA in healthy donors. It was with 60 Vbeta and 13 Jbeta primers that the PCR ran. The table came from immunoSEQ multiplex PCR; TCRdb's copy has only in-frame clones and leaves some out. Of 90,000 to 100,000 clones listed, less than 9.5% are singletons. The specimen was PBMCs. The receptors were gathered from a man between 45 and 60 years old in good health and CMV-seropositive.

This clone was counted a few times. The CDR3, as DNA: TGTGCCAGCAGTTTACTCGGGAGGGACACCGGGGAGCTGTTTTTT. Its protein is CASSLLGRDTGELFF. The gene calls are TRBV28 and TRBJ2-2, with TRBD2 identical over 8 bases. Looked up from germline, CDR1 is MDHEN and CDR2 is SYDVKM. Unmatched junction bases numbered 2, after V lost 2 bases and J lost 3 bases. There are 15 residues in the CDR3. The entire variable domain, with the rest obtained from reference TRBV28 and TRBJ2-2, is as follows: DVKVTQSSRYLVKRTGEKVFLECVQDMDHENMFWYRQDPGLGLRLIYFSYDVKMKEKGDIPEGYSVSREKKERFSLILESASTNQTSMYLCASSLLGRDTGELFFGEGSRLTVL.

This clone showed up just a few times. The chain recombines TRBV5-1 with TRBJ1-1, with a possible D match to TRBD1 (5 bases). The CDR3 loop spans 14 amino acids. Trimming stripped 6 bases from V and 4 bases from J, with 16 bases between. Per the germline V gene, CDR1 is SGHRS and CDR2 is YFSETQ. CDR3 bases: TGCGCCAGCACCGGGGCTGGGGGAGGCACTGAAGCTTTCTTT. Amino acids: CASTGAGGGTEAFF.

The chain links TRBV18 to TRBJ2-7; the match to TRBD2 covers 10 bases. The CDR3 sequence is 18 residues long. The junction had 8 bases not matched to a gene; V was cut back by 0 bases and J by 0 bases. Germline CDR1 KGHSH, CDR2 LQKENI. CDR3: CASSPPAGLADNSYEQYF. The CDR3 DNA sequence: TGTGCCAGCTCACCACCGGCCGGACTAGCGGACAACTCCTACGAGCAGTACTTC.

The chain combines TRBV30 with TRBJ2-2; D might be TRBD2 (6 bases). The germline V gene encodes CDR1 GTSNPN and CDR2 SVGIG (reference sequence). This CDR3 has 14 residues. The V end was cut by 3 bases, the J end by 5 bases, with 13 bases between. As DNA, the CDR3 is TGTGCCTGGAGAGGTCTAGCGCGAACCGGGGAGCTGTTTTTT. Protein sequence: CAWRGLARTGELFF.

This clone has a handful of counts. The J gene is TRBJ2-7, the V gene TRBV7-2, with D tentatively TRBD2 (6 bases). The CDR3 loop spans 14 amino acids. The V gene's germline CDR1 is SGHTA and CDR2 FQGNSA. Deletions cut 5 bases from V and 2 bases from J, with 13 bases between. The DNA of the CDR3 is TGTGCCAGCAGCCCACCGGGACTCGCCTACGAGCAGTACTTC. Protein product: CASSPPGLAYEQYF.

The chain combines TRBV11-2 with TRBJ2-3; 7 bases agree with TRBD2. Germline loops: CDR1 SGHAT, CDR2 FQNNGV. The CDR3 totals 16 residues. The trim removed 5 bases at V and 4 bases at J, leaving 12 bases unmatched. The CDR3 sequence is CASSPTLAESPDTQYF. CDR3 DNA sequence: TGTGCCAGCAGCCCCACTCTAGCGGAGTCCCCAGATACGCAGTATTTT.

This clone appeared a few times. The rearrangement joins TRBV11-2 to TRBJ1-6; TRBD1 matches at 11 bases. Germline V CDR1 and CDR2: SGHAT, FQNNGV. Germline trimming cut 6 bases from V and 10 bases from J; bases unmatched to any gene: 11. CDR3 length: 16 residues. The chain's CDR3 is CASSFRPGQGGSPLHF. The CDR3 DNA reads as TGTGCCAGCAGTTTTAGACCGGGACAGGGGGGCTCACCCCTCCACTTT.

This clone occurred a few times. The genes are TRBV5-1 and TRBJ1-1, with D possibly being TRBD1 (6 bases). CDR1 and CDR2 from the germline V gene are SGHRS and YFSETQ. The CDR3 loop spans 13 amino acids. Between the trimmed V and J ends, which lost 3 bases and 3 bases, there was a span of 9 bases. The CDR3 region is CASSWTADTEAFF. CDR3 DNA sequence: TGCGCCAGCAGCTGGACAGCTGACACTGAAGCTTTCTTT.

This rearrangement joins TRBV28 to TRBJ1-2; 8 bases are a match to TRBD1. The CDR3 covers 16 residues. The germline V gene encodes CDR1 MDHEN and CDR2 SYDVKM. J was trimmed by 12 bases and V by 1 base; bases with no gene match: 16. The CDR3, as DNA: TGTGCCAGCAGTTTATCCCGGGTGGCAGGGGGCCCGGGCCACACCTTC. It specifies CASSLSRVAGGPGHTF.

The table lists this clone with a few counts. The rearrangement uses TRBV7-9 and TRBJ2-7; TRBD1 matches 7 bases. V shed 3 bases and J 2 bases; nucleotides not matched to a gene: 4. Germline V gene sequence: CDR1 SEHNR, CDR2 FQNEAQ (reference sequence). The CDR3 has 14 residues. This chain's CDR3 is CASSFSGQAYEQYF. The CDR3 region has the DNA TGTGCCAGCAGCTTCTCTGGACAGGCCTACGAGCAGTACTTC. Based on the CDR3 plus reference TRBV7-9 and TRBJ2-7, the full variable domain is DTGVSQNPRHKITKRGQNVTFRCDPISEHNRLYWYRQTLGQGPEFLTYFQNEAQLEKSRLLSDRFSAERPKGSFSTLEIQRTEQGDSAMYLCASSFSGQAYEQYFGPGTRLTVT.

The V call is TRBV28, the J call TRBJ2-6; 7 nucleotides agree with TRBD1. CDR1 and CDR2 (germline): MDHEN, SYDVKM. This CDR3 comprises 15 residues. The ends lost 5 bases at V and 2 bases at J; junction bases unmatched: 3. The CDR3 coding sequence is TGTGCCAGCAGTCGACAGGGAGCTGGGGCCAACGTCCTGACTTTC. This translates into CASSRQGAGANVLTF.

The chain joins TRBV29-1 to TRBJ2-3; tentatively, D is TRBD2 (7 bases). V lost 4 bases and J 1 base, leaving 12 bases between the germline ends. Looked up from germline, CDR1 is SQVTM and CDR2 is ANQGSEA. The CDR3 is 14 amino acids. The CDR3 region is CSVVGGTRTDTQYF. CDR3 nucleotides: TGCAGCGTTGTCGGGGGGACACGCACAGATACGCAGTATTTT.

The rearrangement joins TRBV6-1 to TRBJ1-1; no reliable D call. This CDR3 contains 13 residues. V lost 3 bases and J lost 4, with 9 bases in between. Germline V gene lookup returns CDR1 MNHNS and CDR2 SASEGT. The CDR3 here is CASSDFYPTEAFF. The CDR3 DNA reads TGTGCCAGCAGTGATTTTTATCCCACTGAAGCTTTCTTT.

In its sample, this clone was seen a few times. The V and J genes are TRBV7-9 and TRBJ1-2; 7 nucleotides match TRBD1. CDR3 size: 16 residues. V shed 5 bases and J 0 bases; nucleotides not matched to a gene: 9. Germline values: CDR1 SEHNR, CDR2 FQNEAQ (reference sequence). CDR3 region: CASSSPRTGPNYGYTF. CDR3 bases: TGTGCCAGCAGCAGCCCCCGGACAGGCCCTAACTATGGCTACACCTTC.

This chain joins TRBV4-1 and TRBJ1-1; D not certain. The V end lost 1 base, the J end lost 0 bases, and 9 bases lay between the germline ends. This CDR3 has 15 amino acids. Looked up from germline, CDR1 is MGHRA and CDR2 is YSYEKL. The CDR3 coding sequence is TGCGCCAGCAGCCAAGGGGAGTTCATGAACACTGAAGCTTTCTTT. It translates to CASSQGEFMNTEAFF.

This clone was found a few times. J is TRBJ2-7 and V is TRBV5-6, with 8 bases matching TRBD1. Germline CDR1 SGHDT, CDR2 YYEEEE. V lost 0 bases to trimming and J lost 5 bases; unmatched junction nucleotides: 7. The CDR3 loop spans 15 amino acids. CDR3 DNA: TGTGCCAGCAGCTTGGGACGGGACAGGTTAAACGAGCAGTACTTC. It specifies CASSLGRDRLNEQYF.

This clone was observed a few times. This sequence joins TRBV9 and TRBJ2-3; unclear D gene. Germline CDR1 is SGDLS and CDR2 is YYNGEE. Trimming took 1 base from V and 1 from J, leaving 10 bases between them. The CDR3 runs to 15 residues. CDR3 DNA: TGTGCCAGCAGCGTAACATCTGGAGGCACAGATACGCAGTATTTT. Translation gives CASSVTSGGTDTQYF.

The J gene is TRBJ2-5, the V gene TRBV5-1, with TRBD2 identical over 13 bases. The CDR3 covers 18 residues. Unmatched junction bases numbered 5, after V lost 0 bases and J lost 0 bases. Looked up from germline, CDR1 is SGHRS and CDR2 is YFSETQ. DNA for the CDR3: TGCGCCAGCAGCTTGGCCCCGGGACTAGCGGGGAACCAAGAGACCCAGTACTTC. This gives the protein CASSLAPGLAGNQETQYF.

This clone was observed a handful of times. The rearrangement joins TRBV28 to TRBJ2-2; 8 bases fit TRBD1. CDR1 MDHEN and CDR2 SYDVKM come from the germline V gene. V lost 1 base, J lost 0 bases, and 4 bases stayed unmatched. This CDR3 has 17 residues. The DNA for the CDR3 is TGTGCCAGCAGTTTATACAGGGGGTTTCCGAACACCGGGGAGCTGTTTTTT. Translating it yields CASSLYRGFPNTGELFF.

This clone has just a few counts. The DNA of the CDR3 is TGTGCCAGCAGTATGCAGGGGGGAAGTGAAAAACTGTTTTTT. Translated, it gives CASSMQGGSEKLFF. The chain uses TRBV28 and TRBJ1-4, with 7 bases lining up with TRBD1. CDR1 is MDHEN and CDR2 is SYDVKM in the germline V gene. There are 14 residues in the CDR3. The V gene end was trimmed by 5 bases and the J gene end by 7 bases; junction bases not matched to a gene: 7.

This clone occurred a few times. V and J are TRBV4-3 and TRBJ2-3; maybe TRBD2 (5 bases). Germline CDR1 and CDR2: LGHNA and YSLEER. Trimming removed 0 bases at V and 0 bases at J, with 10 bases between. The CDR3 length is 16 residues. The DNA for the CDR3 is TGCGCCAGCAGCCAAGATCTGCGGACTAGCACAGATACGCAGTATTTT. Protein: CASSQDLRTSTDTQYF.

There are a few counts of this clone. The chain employs TRBV30 and TRBJ1-4, with 7 positions matching TRBD1. The junction had 7 bases not matched to a gene; V was cut back by 5 bases and J by 7 bases. Looked up from germline, CDR1 is GTSNPN and CDR2 is SVGIG (reference sequence). The CDR3 is 13 amino acids. The CDR3 region is CAWEQGPGEKLFF. CDR3 DNA sequence: TGTGCCTGGGAACAGGGGCCAGGTGAAAAACTGTTTTTT. Together with reference TRBV30 and TRBJ1-4, the CDR3 gives the full variable domain: SQTIHQWPATLVQPVGSPLSLECTVEGTSNPNLYWYRQAAGRGLQLLFYSVGIGQISSEVPQNLSASRPQDRQFILSSKKLLLSDSGFYLCAWEQGPGEKLFFGSGTQLSVL.

In this sample, this clone turned up a few times. V and J are TRBV5-8 and TRBJ2-7, with a weak D call TRBD1 (6 bases). V was cut by 4 bases and J by 3 bases, with 11 bases left in between. This CDR3 has 13 amino acids. Germline values: CDR1 SGHTS, CDR2 YDEGEE. CDR3 in DNA: TGTGCCAGCAGCCTGCCGGACAGCTACGAGCAGTACTTC. Translated, it gives CASSLPDSYEQYF.

This clone came up a few times. CDR3 DNA sequence: TGTGCCAGCAGCCCAGGGGGGACTAATGAAAAACTGTTTTTT. Amino acids: CASSPGGTNEKLFF. V gene TRBV7-2 combines with J gene TRBJ1-4, with 7 positions matching TRBD1. V was pared by 5 bases and J by 2 bases, with 2 bases of the junction left unmatched. The CDR3 spans 14 residues. The germline gives CDR1 SGHTA, CDR2 FQGNSA. The variable domain in full, with the rest retrieved from reference TRBV7-2 and TRBJ1-4, is GAGVSQSPSNKVTEKGKDVELRCDPISGHTALYWYRQSLGQGLEFLIYFQGNSAPDKSGLPSDRFSAERTGGSVSTLTIQRTQQEDSAVYLCASSPGGTNEKLFFGSGTQLSVL.

The V call is TRBV11-2, the J call TRBJ2-7; 12 bases align to TRBD1. The CDR3 extends over 15 amino acids. With V trimmed by 1 base and J by 7 bases, 5 bases remained unmatched. CDR1 is SGHAT and CDR2 is FQNNGV in the germline V gene. The CDR3 sequence: CASSLVGTGGGEQYF. Here the CDR3 DNA reads TGTGCCAGCAGCTTAGTAGGGACAGGGGGCGGTGAGCAGTACTTC.

This clone appeared many times. The rearrangement joins TRBV7-9 to TRBJ1-4, with D uncertain. Germline CDR1 reads SEHNR; CDR2 reads FQNEAQ (reference sequence). The germline V and J ends were trimmed by 5 bases and 8 bases, with 12 bases remaining between them. The CDR3 sequence is 13 residues long. In DNA form, the CDR3 reads TGTGCCAGCAGCCCCAAGGGAGTAGAAAAACTGTTTTTT. Encoded protein: CASSPKGVEKLFF.

The V and J genes are TRBV27 and TRBJ1-5; D possibly corresponds to TRBD1 (5 bases). In germline, CDR1 is MNHEY, CDR2 SMNVEV (reference sequence). The CDR3 spans 19 residues. Trimming stripped 2 bases from V and 0 bases from J, with 20 bases between. The CDR3 here is CASSLRISQGPYSNQPQHF. In DNA form, the CDR3 reads TGTGCCAGCAGTTTACGAATCAGTCAGGGCCCGTATAGCAATCAGCCCCAGCATTTT.

The V gene is TRBV7-3, the J gene TRBJ1-2; possibly TRBD1 for D (5 bases). V lost 5 bases, J lost 13 bases, and 17 bases lay in between. Germline-derived CDR1 and CDR2 are SGHTA and FQGTGA. The CDR3 loop spans 12 amino acids. CDR3 region: CASSPGGKVPTF. As DNA, the CDR3 is TGTGCCAGCAGCCCCGGGGGGAAGGTCCCCACCTTC.